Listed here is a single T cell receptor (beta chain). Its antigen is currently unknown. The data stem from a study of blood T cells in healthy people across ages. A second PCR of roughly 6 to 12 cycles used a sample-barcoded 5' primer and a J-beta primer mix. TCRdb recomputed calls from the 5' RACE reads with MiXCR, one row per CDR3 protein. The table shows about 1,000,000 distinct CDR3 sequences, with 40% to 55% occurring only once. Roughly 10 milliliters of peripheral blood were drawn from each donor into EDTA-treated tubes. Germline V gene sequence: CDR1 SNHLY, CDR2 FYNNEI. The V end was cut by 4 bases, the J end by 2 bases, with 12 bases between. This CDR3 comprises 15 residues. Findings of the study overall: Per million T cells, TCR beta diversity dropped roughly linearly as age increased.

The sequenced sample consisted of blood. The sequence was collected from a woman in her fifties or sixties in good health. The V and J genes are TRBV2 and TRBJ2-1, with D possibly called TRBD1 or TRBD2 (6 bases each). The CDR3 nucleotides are TGTGCCAGCAGTGTGCGGGACACCCCCTACAATGAGCAGTTCTTC. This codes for CASSVRDTPYNEQFF.